The 26 T cell receptor beta chains listed next were all sequenced from one sample in a study of PD-1 blockade in classical Hodgkin lymphoma. Time point: cycle 4 day 1 (C4D1), after 6 weeks of nivolumab. Each and every patient relapsed after autologous stem cell transplantation, and patients got differing brentuximab vedotin exposure. The data were produced by immunoSEQ multiplex PCR, yet TCRdb's version contains in-frame clones alone and is incomplete. The sample contains approximately 61,000 clones, about 85% of which appear only once. This sample comprised peripheral blood mononuclear cells (PBMCs), obtained before the fourth cycle of nivolumab. These receptors originate from a human donor with classical Hodgkin lymphoma.

This clone appeared a single time. The chain uses TRBV11-2 and TRBJ2-2; no reliable D call. With 5 bases removed from V and 3 bases from J, the gap between germline ends came to 13 bases. The CDR3 is 15 amino acids. The germline gives CDR1 SGHAT, CDR2 FQNNGV. The CDR3 DNA sequence: TGTGCCAGCAGCCCAACCTCTGAAGACACCGGGGAGCTGTTTTTT. It encodes CASSPTSEDTGELFF.

The chain is built from TRBV5-6 and TRBJ1-1, with a weak D call TRBD1 (5 bases). V lost 4 bases and J 1 base, leaving 14 bases between the germline ends. The germline V gene encodes CDR1 SGHDT and CDR2 YYEEEE. The CDR3 loop spans 15 amino acids. In DNA form, the CDR3 reads TGTGCCAGCAGCCCCCAGGGCGGCCCGAACACTGAAGCTTTCTTT. Translated, it gives CASSPQGGPNTEAFF.

The chain uses TRBV5-1 and TRBJ2-1; possibly TRBD1 or TRBD2 for D (7 bases each). Germline V gene sequence: CDR1 SGHRS, CDR2 YFSETQ. CDR3 length: 15 residues. Trimming cost V 7 bases and J 7 bases, with 21 bases left between them. CDR3 DNA sequence: TGCGCCAGCTCACCCGGGCGGCAGGGGGGGAATGAGCAGTTCTTC. Translation gives CASSPGRQGGNEQFF.

This clone was seen just once. The V and J genes are TRBV6-5 and TRBJ2-3, with a tentative D call TRBD2 (5 bases). The CDR3 runs 13 residues. Germline CDR1 is MNHEY and CDR2 is SVGAGI. The V end lost 6 bases, the J end lost 14 bases, and 21 bases lay between the germline ends. CDR3 DNA: TGTGCCAGCAGCCCTGGGATCGGACTGGCCTGGTATTTT. Its translation is CASSPGIGLAWYF.

This chain's CDR3 is CANHETQYF. DNA of the CDR3: TGCGCCAATCATGAGACCCAGTACTTC. This rearrangement joins TRBV10-1 to TRBJ2-5; the D is unclear. Germline V gene sequence: CDR1 WNHNN, CDR2 SYGVQD (reference sequence). The CDR3 length is 9 residues. Trimming removed 10 bases from V and 5 bases from J, with 5 bases in between.

This clone was detected once. This rearrangement joins TRBV5-1 to TRBJ2-3; D may be TRBD1 (6 bases). From germline, CDR1 is SGHRS and CDR2 YFSETQ. The ends were cut back, 4 bases at V and 0 bases at J, with 9 bases in the middle. The CDR3 has 14 amino acids. CDR3 DNA: TGCGCCAGCAGCACAGGGTCTAGCACAGATACGCAGTATTTT. It yields the protein CASSTGSSTDTQYF. Combining the CDR3 with reference TRBV5-1 and TRBJ2-3 gives the whole variable domain KAGVTQTPRYLIKTRGQQVTLSCSPISGHRSVSWYQQTPGQGLQFLFEYFSETQRNKGNFPGRFSGRQFSNSRSEMNVSTLELGDSALYLCASSTGSSTDTQYFGPGTRLTVL.

This chain uses TRBV5-5 with TRBJ2-1, with D perhaps TRBD1 (7 bases). V was clipped by 4 bases and J by 4 bases, with 15 bases between them. Germline CDR1 SGHKS, CDR2 YYEKEE (reference sequence). CDR3 length: 15 residues. The CDR3 DNA reads TGTGCCAGCAGCCAGGGGGACTCGCGTTACAATGAGCAGTTCTTC. Its protein is CASSQGDSRYNEQFF. Full variable domain (remainder filled in from reference TRBV5-5 and TRBJ2-1): DAGVTQSPTHLIKTRGQQVTLRCSPISGHKSVSWYQQVLGQGPQFIFQYYEKEERGRGNFPDRFSARQFPNYSSELNVNALLLGDSALYLCASSQGDSRYNEQFFGPGTRLTVL.

The table lists this clone with a count of one. The V call is TRBV7-8, the J call TRBJ1-2; D call uncertain. CDR1 SGHVS and CDR2 FQNEAQ come from the germline V gene. Trimming pared 2 bases from V and 3 bases from J, leaving 7 bases between. This CDR3 has 13 amino acids. The CDR3: CASSLLADYGYTF. The CDR3 nucleotides read TGTGCCAGCAGCTTATTGGCAGACTATGGCTACACCTTC.

This chain links TRBV5-1 with TRBJ1-2; maybe TRBD1 (5 bases). The CDR3 consists of 14 residues. Germline CDR1 and CDR2: SGHRS and YFSETQ. With 2 bases removed from V and 9 bases from J, the gap between germline ends came to 17 bases. This chain's CDR3 is CASSFLVGEGSYTF. The CDR3 DNA sequence: TGCGCCAGCAGCTTTTTAGTGGGGGAGGGAAGCTACACCTTC.

This clone was recorded only once. The chain is built from TRBV5-1 and TRBJ2-6, with a possible D match to TRBD2 (5 bases). The CDR3 spans 13 residues. V was shortened by 7 bases and J by 0 bases, with 5 bases between the two germline ends. The V gene's germline CDR1 is SGHRS and CDR2 YFSETQ. The CDR3 loop reads CASRDSGANVLTF. The CDR3 DNA reads as TGCGCCAGCCGGGACTCTGGGGCCAACGTCCTGACTTTC.

This chain links TRBV4-1 with TRBJ1-1, with 10 bases matching TRBD1. The CDR3 extends over 16 amino acids. CDR1 and CDR2 from the germline V gene are MGHRA and YSYEKL. Unmatched junction bases numbered 5, after V lost 1 base and J lost 3 bases. The CDR3: CASSQVPGQGYTEAFF. DNA for the CDR3: TGCGCCAGCAGCCAAGTACCGGGACAGGGGTACACTGAAGCTTTCTTT.

V usage is TRBV5-1 and J usage is TRBJ2-2, with a possible D match to TRBD1 (6 bases). The CDR3 is made up of 14 amino acids. CDR1 is SGHRS and CDR2 is YFSETQ in the germline V gene. V was pared by 4 bases and J by 6 bases, with 13 bases between. The DNA of the CDR3 is TGCGCCAGCAGCGCGGACAGACTCCCCGGGGAGCTGTTTTTT. It translates to CASSADRLPGELFF.

The chain combines TRBV29-1 with TRBJ1-4; D perhaps matches TRBD1 (5 bases). CDR3 length equals 12 residues. Germline CDR1 is SQVTM and CDR2 is ANQGSEA. Trimming pared 7 bases from V and 5 bases from J, leaving 11 bases between. CDR3 sequence reads: CSARVVNEKLFF. In DNA, the CDR3 is TGCAGCGCCAGGGTTGTGAATGAAAAACTGTTTTTT. The full variable domain, with the rest looked up from reference TRBV29-1 and TRBJ1-4, is SAVISQKPSRDICQRGTSLTIQCQVDSQVTMMFWYRQQPGQSLTLIATANQGSEATYESGFVIDKFPISRPNLTFSTLTVSNMSPEDSSIYLCSARVVNEKLFFGSGTQLSVL.

The rearrangement uses TRBV2 and TRBJ2-2; 11 bases map to TRBD2. This CDR3 region has 15 residues. After removal of 7 bases from V and 8 bases from J, the junction contained 9 bases not matched to a gene. Germline V gene lookup returns CDR1 SNHLY and CDR2 FYNNEI. DNA of the CDR3: TGTGCCAGCAAAACTAGCGGGGGTAGCTCTGGGGAGCTGTTTTTT. This encodes CASKTSGGSSGELFF.

The J gene is TRBJ1-2, the V gene TRBV5-8; a possible D gene is TRBD1 (6 bases). CDR1 is SGHTS, CDR2 YDEGEE, per germline. This CDR3 is built from 13 residues. Trimming pared 3 bases from V and 3 bases from J, leaving 9 bases between. The CDR3 sequence: CASSSRQDYGYTF. DNA for the CDR3: TGTGCCAGCAGCTCCCGACAGGACTATGGCTACACCTTC. The variable domain in full, with the rest retrieved from reference TRBV5-8 and TRBJ1-2, is EAGVTQSPTHLIKTRGQQATLRCSPISGHTSVYWYQQALGLGLQFLLWYDEGEERNRGNFPPRFSGRQFPNYSSELNVNALELEDSALYLCASSSRQDYGYTFGSGTRLTVV.

The rearrangement links TRBV5-1 to TRBJ2-5, with D possibly being TRBD2 (5 bases). The germline V gene has CDR1 SGHRS and CDR2 YFSETQ. Between the trimmed V and J ends, which lost 4 bases and 5 bases, there was a span of 9 bases. This CDR3 region has 12 residues. CDR3 in amino acids: CASSRGRETQYF. For the CDR3, the DNA is TGCGCCAGCAGCCGGGGAAGGGAGACCCAGTACTTC.

The V gene is TRBV5-1, the J gene TRBJ2-1; 11 nucleotides align to TRBD1. V shed 1 base and J 7 bases; nucleotides not matched to a gene: 7. The CDR3 contains 16 residues. Germline V CDR1 and CDR2: SGHRS, YFSETQ. The CDR3 DNA is TGCGCCAGCAGCTTGAATGGACAGGGGGCAGGGAATGAGCAGTTCTTC. This translates into CASSLNGQGAGNEQFF.

The chain couples TRBV5-1 to TRBJ2-5, with no clear D. V lost 4 bases to trimming and J lost 2 bases, with 15 bases between them. The CDR3 is 15 amino acids. Looked up from germline, CDR1 is SGHRS and CDR2 is YFSETQ. The CDR3 nucleotides are TGCGCCAGCAGCCCTACGGACCGGTGGCAAGAGACCCAGTACTTC. It is translated as CASSPTDRWQETQYF. The variable domain in full, completed from reference TRBV5-1 and TRBJ2-5, reads KAGVTQTPRYLIKTRGQQVTLSCSPISGHRSVSWYQQTPGQGLQFLFEYFSETQRNKGNFPGRFSGRQFSNSRSEMNVSTLELGDSALYLCASSPTDRWQETQYFGPGTRLLVL.

This clone was recorded only once. This CDR3 is CASSIDTWGQGLRYGYTF. The CDR3 coding sequence is TGTGCCAGCAGTATAGATACGTGGGGACAGGGGCTTCGATATGGCTACACCTTC. The J gene is TRBJ1-2, the V gene TRBV28; 10 bases match TRBD1. Per germline, CDR1 MDHEN and CDR2 SYDVKM. CDR3 length: 18 residues. V lost 5 bases and J lost 5; bases outside the gene matches: 17.

This chain uses TRBV9 with TRBJ2-1; D ambiguous. CDR1 and CDR2 (germline): SGDLS, YYNGEE. The length of the CDR3 is 13 residues. Trimming took 0 bases from V and 9 from J, leaving 10 bases between them. DNA for the CDR3: TGTGCCAGCAGCGTAGGTGGGGTGGGTGAGCAGTTCTTC. Its protein product is CASSVGGVGEQFF.

V usage is TRBV7-8 and J usage is TRBJ1-2; 8 bases agree with TRBD1. Germline-derived CDR1 and CDR2 are SGHVS and FQNEAQ. J gave up 4 bases and V 5 bases, and 15 bases lay outside the gene matches. This CDR3 contains 17 residues. CDR3 DNA sequence: TGTGCCAGCAGCCCCCACCTGGGACAGGCGAAAGTCTATGGCTACACCTTC. Protein: CASSPHLGQAKVYGYTF.

V is TRBV7-9 and J is TRBJ1-5; 9 bases are shared with TRBD1. The CDR3 has 16 amino acids. V lost 1 base and J lost 6; bases outside the gene matches: 7. CDR1 is SEHNR and CDR2 is FQNEAQ in the germline V gene (reference sequence). DNA of the CDR3: TGTGCCAGCAGCTTAGAGAGACAGGGGGTACGTCAGCCCCAGCATTTT. It yields the protein CASSLERQGVRQPQHF.

Remarks on this clone: Additional DNA sequences in this sample encode the identical CDR3. This sequence joins TRBV5-1 and TRBJ1-1, with 7 bases that match TRBD1. Germline V lookup: CDR1 SGHRS, CDR2 YFSETQ. This CDR3 is 13 amino acids long. V lost 4 bases and J lost 3; bases outside the gene matches: 3. CDR3 in amino acids: CASSPTGDTEAFF. The CDR3 bases are TGCGCCAGCAGCCCCACAGGGGACACTGAAGCTTTCTTT. The entire variable domain, with the rest obtained from reference TRBV5-1 and TRBJ1-1, is as follows: KAGVTQTPRYLIKTRGQQVTLSCSPISGHRSVSWYQQTPGQGLQFLFEYFSETQRNKGNFPGRFSGRQFSNSRSEMNVSTLELGDSALYLCASSPTGDTEAFFGQGTRLTVV.

The sample holds a few counts of this clone. V is TRBV11-2 and J is TRBJ2-5; 12 bases are shared with TRBD2. Trimming cost V 6 bases and J 1 base; bases outside gene matches: 12. Germline CDR1 and CDR2: SGHAT and FQNNGV. CDR3 length: 18 residues. The DNA for the CDR3 is TGTGCCAGCAGTTATACTAGCGGGGGGATGATCCTCCAAGAGACCCAGTACTTC. This sequence encodes CASSYTSGGMILQETQYF. The full variable domain, in which reference TRBV11-2 and TRBJ2-5 provide the parts outside the CDR3, is EAGVAQSPRYKIIEKRQSVAFWCNPISGHATLYWYQQILGQGPKLLIQFQNNGVVDDSQLPKDRFSAERLKGVDSTLKIQPAKLEDSAVYLCASSYTSGGMILQETQYFGPGTRLLVL.

The gene calls are TRBV20-1 and TRBJ1-5; D gene unclear. This CDR3 contains 11 residues. Germline V gives CDR1 DFQATT, CDR2 SNEGSKA (reference sequence). V lost 1 base, J lost 5 bases, and 3 bases lay in between. Here the CDR3 DNA reads TGCAGTGCTAGAGGATATCAGCCCCAGCATTTT. Translation: CSARGYQPQHF.

V gene TRBV18 combines with J gene TRBJ1-2, with no clear D. The CDR3 runs 16 residues. Germline CDR1 is KGHSH and CDR2 is LQKENI. With 4 bases removed from V and 0 bases from J, the gap between germline ends came to 15 bases. This CDR3 is CASSLWRIPANYGYTF. The CDR3 nucleotides read TGTGCCAGCTCACTGTGGAGGATTCCTGCTAACTATGGCTACACCTTC.